Within the sample, the clone carrying this TCR beta chain is medium-sized. The antigen is undetermined. The data derive from a study of T cell repertoires in aging, cancer and after chemotherapy. Study-wide context: Healthy donor repertoires were recorded over several months to years and showed clear clonal overlap. Study observations and caveats: In healthy donors, age-related TCR diversity loss mainly reflected lost richness. Age-matched healthy donors had significantly more diverse, less clonal blood TCR repertoires than untreated cancer patients.

A mixed TRB-A/B primer pool amplified rearranged TRB by multiplex touch-down PCR. TCRdb passed the multiplex PCR reads through MiXCR, listing each CDR3 protein once. The table includes hundreds of distinct CDR3 sequences, roughly 28% detected once. Peripheral blood genomic DNA, not sorted cells or RNA, was the template. This CDR3 has 16 residues. Germline assignment: CDR1 MGHRA and CDR2 YSYEKL. After removal of 1 base from V and 1 base from J, the junction contained 3 bases not matched to a gene. Sequenced input: blood. This TCR was recovered from a human donor in good health. V gene TRBV4-1 combines with J gene TRBJ2-3, with 9 bases that match TRBD2. The CDR3: CASSQVRLAGTDTQYF. DNA of the CDR3: TGCGCCAGCAGCCAAGTCAGACTAGCGGGCACAGATACGCAGTATTTT.